The entry below describes one T cell receptor beta chain. Antigen: not known. The data were taken from a study of T cell repertoires in cytomegalovirus infection. Points from the study as a whole: The cumulative frequency of public TCR beta families identified carriers of CMV plus the relevant HLA. The ex vivo response showed dominance by HLA-C-restricted CMV-specific TCR beta clonotypes.

The CDR3 consists of 13 residues. V was shortened by 2 bases and J by 0 bases, with 8 bases between the two germline ends. Per germline, CDR1 GTSNPN and CDR2 SVGIG (reference sequence). One entry per CDR3 protein, called by TCRdb with MiXCR from the reads. Of around 490,000 distinct CDR3 sequences in the sample, approximately 25% were seen once. The chain carries TRBV30 and TRBJ2-7; D remains ambiguous. Sequenced material: PBMCs. The TCR was taken from a human donor in good health (CMV status not recorded). Some clones in this sample may be carry-over from other donors' samples. The chain's CDR3 is CAWSRLSSYEQYV. The CDR3, as DNA: TGTGCCTGGAGTCGGCTTAGCTCCTACGAGCAGTACGTC.